The 28 T cell receptor beta chains in this list originate from one sample, sequenced in a study of blood T cell repertoires in COVID-19. Using immunoSEQ multiplex PCR, the repertoire was profiled, and TCRdb retains in-frame clones only, with some absent. Altogether some 290,000 clones are present, roughly 88% being singletons, with the ten largest covering under 3.5%. Sequencing was performed on peripheral blood. These receptors originate from a woman in her thirties with COVID-19, enrolled during active disease.

A single count supports this clone. The chain combines TRBV9 with TRBJ2-6; TRBD2 aligns across 10 bases. The J segment lost 4 bases and the V segment lost 1 base, leaving 11 bases of the junction unmatched. In germline, CDR1 is SGDLS, CDR2 YYNGEE. The CDR3 totals 19 residues. The CDR3 here is CASSVLTSGSQKGANVLTF. As DNA, the CDR3 is TGTGCCAGCAGCGTATTGACTAGCGGGTCCCAAAAGGGGGCCAACGTCCTGACTTTC.

The genes are TRBV15 and TRBJ2-1; no definite D call. CDR3 length: 15 amino acids. V lost 0 bases to trimming and J lost 4 bases, with 10 bases between them. Looked up from germline, CDR1 is LNHNV and CDR2 is YYDKDF (reference sequence). This CDR3 is CATSREDGSYNEQFF. The CDR3 coding sequence is TGTGCCACCAGCAGAGAAGACGGGTCATACAATGAGCAGTTCTTC.

The rearrangement joins TRBV9 to TRBJ1-1, with 9 nucleotides matching TRBD1. Germline values: CDR1 SGDLS, CDR2 YYNGEE. The CDR3 has 14 amino acids. V lost 3 bases to trimming and J lost 2 bases; unmatched junction nucleotides: 2. The CDR3 DNA reads as TGTGCCAGCAGCGGGGACAGGGAAAACACTGAAGCTTTCTTT. It specifies CASSGDRENTEAFF.

This chain uses TRBV19 with TRBJ2-1; no clear D gene. This CDR3 has 13 amino acids. The V and J ends lost 3 bases and 8 bases respectively, with 11 bases between them. Germline V gene lookup returns CDR1 LNHDA and CDR2 SQIVND (reference sequence). CDR3: CASSIQISYEQFF. The CDR3 DNA is TGTGCCAGTAGTATCCAAATTAGCTATGAGCAGTTCTTC.

This clone has at least ten counts. This chain uses TRBV21-1 with TRBJ2-5; TRBD2 is the table's D call and was not checked against the DNA. TRBV21-1 is flagged as a pseudogene. The CDR3 has 18 amino acids. The CDR3 coding sequence is TGTGCCAGCAGCAAAGATTCCCAGCGAGGAGTGATAGGAGAGACCCAGTACTTC. Translating gives CASSKDSQRGVIGETQYF.

This chain uses TRBV19 with TRBJ2-5; D remains unclear. Trimming cost V 1 base and J 0 bases, with 3 bases left between them. Germline values: CDR1 LNHDA, CDR2 SQIVND (reference sequence). This CDR3 has 13 amino acids. CDR3 residues: CASSIGNQETQYF. CDR3 nucleotide sequence: TGTGCCAGTAGTATAGGTAACCAAGAGACCCAGTACTTC. The entire variable domain, with the rest obtained from reference TRBV19 and TRBJ2-5, is as follows: DGGITQSPKYLFRKEGQNVTLSCEQNLNHDAMYWYRQDPGQGLRLIYYSQIVNDFQKGDIAEGYSVSREKKESFPLTVTSAQKNPTAFYLCASSIGNQETQYFGPGTRLLVL.

In regard to this clone: One end of the junction fails to match germline, which may point to a read error. The chain employs TRBV12-3 or TRBV12-4 and TRBJ1-5; D is unresolved. The CDR3 totals 12 residues. The CDR3 protein is CASSLESEGQHF. The CDR3 bases are TGTGCCAGCAGCTTAGAATCCGAGGGTCAGCATTTT.

The chain is built from TRBV2 and TRBJ1-3; D is unresolved. Trimming cost V 4 bases and J 1 base, with 11 bases left between them. Germline V lookup: CDR1 SNHLY, CDR2 FYNNEI. The CDR3 is 15 residues long. The CDR3 region is CASSVSQPSGNTIYF. In nucleotides, the CDR3 is TGTGCCAGCAGTGTGTCACAGCCTTCTGGAAACACCATATATTTT.

This chain joins TRBV10-3 and TRBJ1-2; TRBD1 matches 10 bases. V gave up 2 bases and J gave up 8 bases; unmatched junction bases: 2. Germline loops: CDR1 ENHRY, CDR2 SYGVKD. This CDR3 comprises 13 residues. The CDR3 region has the DNA TGTGCCATCAGTGAGGGGACAGGGGCGGGCTACACCTTC. Residues: CAISEGTGAGYTF.

This clone was counted between two and nine times. The rearrangement uses TRBV18 and TRBJ1-4; TRBD1 matches 9 bases. Germline V lookup: CDR1 KGHSH, CDR2 LQKENI. This CDR3 spans 14 amino acids. Unmatched junction bases numbered 6, after V lost 3 bases and J lost 10 bases. This CDR3 reads CASSPRDREGKLFF. CDR3 DNA sequence: TGTGCCAGCTCACCGAGGGACAGGGAGGGAAAACTGTTTTTT.

The J gene is TRBJ1-1, the V gene TRBV27; D call uncertain. The CDR3 runs to 13 residues. V was trimmed by 6 bases and J by 5 bases, leaving 13 bases between them. Germline V gene lookup returns CDR1 MNHEY and CDR2 SMNVEV (reference sequence). The CDR3 reads CASSGMGRTEAFF. Here the CDR3 DNA reads TGTGCCAGCAGCGGAATGGGCCGGACTGAAGCTTTCTTT.

The rearrangement links TRBV7-2 to TRBJ1-2; weak D call: TRBD1 (5 bases). The CDR3 runs to 13 residues. The V end was cut by 0 bases, the J end by 6 bases, with 8 bases between. Germline V CDR1 and CDR2: SGHTA, FQGNSA. In nucleotides, the CDR3 is TGTGCCAGCAGCTTAGCGACAGCAGATGGCTACACCTTC. It encodes CASSLATADGYTF.

The chain carries TRBV6-5 and TRBJ1-2, with 8 nucleotides matching TRBD1. CDR1 and CDR2 (germline): MNHEY, SVGAGI. V trimming: 5 bases; J trimming: 5 bases; junction bases outside the gene matches: 10. The CDR3 is made up of 15 amino acids. Here the CDR3 DNA reads TGTGCCAGCAGTCCCCAGGGGGCGGTTAGGTATGGCTACACCTTC. Translation: CASSPQGAVRYGYTF.

This clone has only one observation. This rearrangement joins TRBV2 to TRBJ1-5; 8 bases match TRBD1. CDR1 is SNHLY and CDR2 is FYNNEI in the germline V gene. This CDR3 spans 14 amino acids. J lost 5 bases, V lost 7 bases, and 7 bases had no gene match. CDR3 residues: CASKEGTGHQPQHF. The CDR3 DNA reads TGTGCCAGCAAGGAAGGGACAGGCCATCAGCCCCAGCATTTT. The full variable domain, its missing parts supplied by reference TRBV2 and TRBJ1-5, is EPEVTQTPSHQVTQMGQEVILRCVPISNHLYFYWYRQILGQKVEFLVSFYNNEISEKSEIFDDQFSVERPDGSNFTLKIRSTKLEDSAMYFCASKEGTGHQPQHFGDGTRLSIL.

This clone was observed a single time. The chain combines TRBV3-1 (or the pseudogene TRBV3-2) with TRBJ2-7; TRBD2 matches 12 bases. From germline, CDR1 is LGHDT and CDR2 YNNKEL (reference sequence). The length of the CDR3 is 16 residues. With V trimmed by 5 bases and J by 2 bases, 7 bases remained unmatched. CDR3 protein: CASSERPSGRAYEQYF. The CDR3 nucleotides read TGTGCCAGCAGCGAACGGCCTAGCGGGAGGGCCTACGAGCAGTACTTC.

V gene TRBV28 combines with J gene TRBJ1-4, with no clear D. Trimming stripped 5 bases from V and 17 bases from J, with 21 bases between. The CDR3 has 13 residues. CDR1 and CDR2 from the germline V gene are MDHEN and SYDVKM. CDR3: CASSPPSRGSNFF. The CDR3 coding sequence is TGTGCCAGCAGTCCTCCCTCGCGGGGAAGTAATTTTTTT. The full variable domain, completed using reference TRBV28 and TRBJ1-4, is DVKVTQSSRYLVKRTGEKVFLECVQDMDHENMFWYRQDPGLGLRLIYFSYDVKMKEKGDIPEGYSVSREKKERFSLILESASTNQTSMYLCASSPPSRGSNFFGSGTQLSVL.

The chain links TRBV6-5 to TRBJ2-2; a possible D gene is TRBD2 (6 bases). CDR1 and CDR2 from the germline V gene are MNHEY and SVGAGI. The CDR3 contains 13 residues. The ends were cut back, 10 bases at V and 7 bases at J, with 16 bases in the middle. The CDR3 nucleotides are TGTGCCACCAGACTAGAGGGAGTCGGGGAGCTGTTTTTT. This translates into CATRLEGVGELFF.

The rearrangement links TRBV11-2 to TRBJ1-2, with TRBD1 matching 7 bases. V lost 5 bases and J lost 4; bases outside the gene matches: 16. The CDR3 runs to 17 residues. Germline loops: CDR1 SGHAT, CDR2 FQNNGV. CDR3 DNA sequence: TGTGCCAGCAGCCTCACCCGCGAAAGGACAGGCGTCTATGGCTACACCTTC. As protein: CASSLTRERTGVYGYTF.

The chain has TRBV10-1 and TRBJ2-1; D is perhaps TRBD2 (6 bases). CDR1 WNHNN and CDR2 SYGVQD come from the germline V gene (reference sequence). The V and J ends lost 3 bases and 6 bases respectively, with 15 bases between them. The CDR3 runs to 15 residues. The CDR3 loop is CASSDGGKGLNEQFF. CDR3 nucleotide sequence: TGCGCCAGCAGTGACGGAGGGAAAGGCCTCAATGAGCAGTTCTTC.

The chain uses TRBV5-1 and TRBJ1-1; 8 bases are shared with TRBD1. The CDR3 runs to 15 residues. Germline trimming cut 1 base from V and 7 bases from J; bases unmatched to any gene: 9. The V gene's germline CDR1 is SGHRS and CDR2 YFSETQ. CDR3 in amino acids: CASSLSPGQENEAFF. The CDR3 DNA follows: TGCGCCAGCAGCTTGAGTCCGGGACAGGAGAATGAAGCTTTCTTT.

The chain couples TRBV10-3 to TRBJ1-1; 9 positions agree with TRBD1. The CDR3 is 14 amino acids. Germline CDR1 ENHRY, CDR2 SYGVKD. Trimming cost V 6 bases and J 5 bases; bases outside gene matches: 7. The chain's CDR3 is CAIRIQQGATEAFF. The CDR3 nucleotides are TGTGCCATCAGGATTCAACAGGGGGCAACTGAAGCTTTCTTT.

The genes are TRBV30 and TRBJ1-5; 8 nucleotides line up with TRBD1. The V segment lost 0 bases and the J segment 7 bases; nucleotides outside the gene matches: 5. The CDR3 has 14 amino acids. Germline V gives CDR1 GTSNPN, CDR2 SVGIG (reference sequence). The CDR3 nucleotides are TGTGCCTGGAGTGTAACGACAGGGGACCAGCCCCAGCATTTT. This encodes CAWSVTTGDQPQHF.

The rearrangement uses TRBV4-1 and TRBJ2-6, with D unclear. Germline-derived CDR1 and CDR2 are MGHRA and YSYEKL. The CDR3 length is 15 residues. Deletions cut 4 bases from V and 0 bases from J, with 7 bases between. The CDR3, as DNA: TGCGCCAGCAGCCCACAAGTCTCTGGGGCCAACGTCCTGACTTTC. Protein product: CASSPQVSGANVLTF.

The chain joins TRBV19 to TRBJ1-2; D uncertain. CDR1 and CDR2 (germline): LNHDA, SQIVND (reference sequence). The ends were cut back, 6 bases at V and 0 bases at J, with 11 bases in the middle. The length of the CDR3 is 14 residues. CDR3 DNA sequence: TGTGCCAGTAGAGCCAGTCAGGCTAACTATGGCTACACCTTC. This codes for CASRASQANYGYTF.

The gene calls are TRBV9 and TRBJ2-1, with 10 bases that match TRBD2. The CDR3 sequence is 15 residues long. Germline trimming cut 1 base from V and 8 bases from J; bases unmatched to any gene: 6. Germline values: CDR1 SGDLS, CDR2 YYNGEE. The CDR3 bases are TGTGCCAGCAGCGTATTAGCGGGAGGTTCGGATGAGCAGTTCTTC. Its translation: CASSVLAGGSDEQFF.

This clone has more than one count but fewer than ten. The J gene is TRBJ1-3, the V gene TRBV18; D is uncertain. The CDR3 contains 16 residues. Trimming removed 2 bases at V and 4 bases at J, with 15 bases between. Germline-derived CDR1 and CDR2 are KGHSH and LQKENI. In DNA form, the CDR3 reads TGTGCCAGCTCACCAGATCCGTCCACGGGGGGAAACACCATATATTTT. Translating gives CASSPDPSTGGNTIYF.

The genes are TRBV2 and TRBJ2-2; TRBD1 matches 7 bases. Germline lookup yields CDR1 SNHLY and CDR2 FYNNEI. CDR3 size: 15 residues. The V gene end was trimmed by 1 base and the J gene end by 4 bases; junction bases not matched to a gene: 3. CDR3 in DNA: TGTGCCAGCAGTGAAGTGGGACAGCTCACCGGGGAGCTGTTTTTT. Translating gives CASSEVGQLTGELFF.

The V gene is TRBV18, the J gene TRBJ1-2; 8 nucleotides match TRBD1. V dropped 2 bases and J dropped 0; count of bases not matched to a gene: 11. CDR1 and CDR2 (germline): KGHSH, LQKENI. This CDR3 is built from 18 residues. The CDR3 protein is CASSPLGQDQISNYGYTF. The CDR3, as DNA: TGTGCCAGCTCACCATTGGGACAGGACCAAATTTCTAACTATGGCTACACCTTC.